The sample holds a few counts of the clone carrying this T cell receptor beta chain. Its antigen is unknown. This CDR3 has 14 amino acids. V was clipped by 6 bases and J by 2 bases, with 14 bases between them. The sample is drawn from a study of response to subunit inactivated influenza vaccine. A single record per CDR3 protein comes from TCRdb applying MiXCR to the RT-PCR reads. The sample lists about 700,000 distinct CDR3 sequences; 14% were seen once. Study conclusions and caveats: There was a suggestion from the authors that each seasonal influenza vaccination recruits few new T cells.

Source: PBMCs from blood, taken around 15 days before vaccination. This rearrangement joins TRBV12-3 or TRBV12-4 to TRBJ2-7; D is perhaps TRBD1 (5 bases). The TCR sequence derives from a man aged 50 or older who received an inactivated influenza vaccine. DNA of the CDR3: TGTGCCAGCAGCGGCCAGGGTGAAGCCTACGAGCAGTACTTC. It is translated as CASSGQGEAYEQYF.